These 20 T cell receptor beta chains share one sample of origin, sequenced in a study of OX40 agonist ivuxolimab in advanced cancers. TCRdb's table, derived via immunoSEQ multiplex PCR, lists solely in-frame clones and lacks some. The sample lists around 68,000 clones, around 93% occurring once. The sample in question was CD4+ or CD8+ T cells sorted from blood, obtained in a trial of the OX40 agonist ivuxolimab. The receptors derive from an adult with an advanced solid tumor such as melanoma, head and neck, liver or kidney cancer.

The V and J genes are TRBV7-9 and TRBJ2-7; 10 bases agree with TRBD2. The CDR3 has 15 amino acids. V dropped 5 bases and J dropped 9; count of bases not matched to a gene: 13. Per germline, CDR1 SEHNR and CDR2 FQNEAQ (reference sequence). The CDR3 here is CASSEPGTSAQGQYF. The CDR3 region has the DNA TGTGCCAGCAGCGAACCCGGGACTAGCGCGCAGGGGCAGTACTTC.

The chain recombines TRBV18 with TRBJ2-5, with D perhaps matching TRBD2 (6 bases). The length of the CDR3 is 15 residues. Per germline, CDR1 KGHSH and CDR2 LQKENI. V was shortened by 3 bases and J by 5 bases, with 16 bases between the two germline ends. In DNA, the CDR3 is TGTGCCAGCTCACCGCTGACTAGGGCTGGGGAGACCCAGTACTTC. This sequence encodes CASSPLTRAGETQYF.

The CDR3 here is CASSLGLASTDTQYF. The DNA for the CDR3 is TGTGCCAGCAGCTTAGGTTTAGCTAGCACAGATACGCAGTATTTT. The chain joins TRBV7-9 to TRBJ2-3; no reliable D call. Trimming removed 1 base at V and 0 bases at J, with 8 bases between. CDR1 and CDR2 (germline): SEHNR, FQNEAQ (reference sequence). The CDR3 runs 15 residues.

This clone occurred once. CDR3 DNA sequence: TGTGCCACGAGCGGACTAGCGGTATACAATGAGCAGTTCTTC. Its protein is CATSGLAVYNEQFF. The gene calls are TRBV15 and TRBJ2-1; 10 bases line up with TRBD2. Trimming cost V 9 bases and J 4 bases; bases outside gene matches: 6. The germline gives CDR1 LNHNV, CDR2 YYDKDF (reference sequence). The CDR3 spans 14 residues.

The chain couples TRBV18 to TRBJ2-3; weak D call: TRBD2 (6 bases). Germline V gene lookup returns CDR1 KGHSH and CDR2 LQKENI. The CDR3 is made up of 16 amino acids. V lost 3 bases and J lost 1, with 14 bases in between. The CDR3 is CASSPSSARRTDTQYF. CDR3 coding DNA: TGTGCCAGCTCACCGTCTAGCGCAAGGCGCACAGATACGCAGTATTTT.

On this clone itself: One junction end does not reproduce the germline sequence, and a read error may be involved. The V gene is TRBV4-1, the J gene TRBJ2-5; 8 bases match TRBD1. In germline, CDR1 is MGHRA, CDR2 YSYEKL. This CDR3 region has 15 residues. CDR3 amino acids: CASTQKQGALETQYF. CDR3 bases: TGCGCCAGCACCCAAAAGCAGGGGGCCCTGGAGACCCAGTACTTC.

CDR3 DNA: TGCGCCAGCTGTCAGGGAGTCCTGAACACTGAAGCTTTCTTT. The encoded protein is CASCQGVLNTEAFF. The rearrangement joins TRBV10-2 to TRBJ1-1, with D perhaps matching TRBD1 (5 bases). Germline lookup yields CDR1 WSHSY and CDR2 SAAADI. CDR3 length: 14 residues. V lost 8 bases, J lost 0 bases, and 13 bases lay in between.

CDR3 loop: CASSKGTSGGNQETQYF. The CDR3 coding sequence is TGTGCCAGCAGCAAAGGGACTAGCGGGGGGAACCAAGAGACCCAGTACTTC. V usage is TRBV7-2 and J usage is TRBJ2-5; 15 bases align to TRBD2. V dropped 5 bases and J dropped 0; count of bases not matched to a gene: 4. This CDR3 contains 17 residues. Germline CDR1 and CDR2: SGHTA and FQGNSA.

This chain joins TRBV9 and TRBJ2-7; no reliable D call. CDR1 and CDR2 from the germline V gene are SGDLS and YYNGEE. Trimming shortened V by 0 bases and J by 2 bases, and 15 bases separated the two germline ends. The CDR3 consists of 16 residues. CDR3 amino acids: CASSVDPRDGAYEQYF. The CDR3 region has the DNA TGTGCCAGCAGCGTAGACCCCCGAGACGGAGCCTACGAGCAGTACTTC.

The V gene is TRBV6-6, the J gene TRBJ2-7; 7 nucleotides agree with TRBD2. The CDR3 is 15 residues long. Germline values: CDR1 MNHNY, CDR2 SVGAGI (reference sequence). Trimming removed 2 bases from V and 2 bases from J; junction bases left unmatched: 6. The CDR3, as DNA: TGTGCCAGCAGTTACGGAGAGGGGAGGGCCTACGAGCAGTACTTC. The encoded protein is CASSYGEGRAYEQYF.

The DNA for the CDR3 is TGCGCCAGCAGTATGGGACTAGCGAACACCGGGGAGCTGTTTTTT. Protein sequence: CASSMGLANTGELFF. The chain carries TRBV5-1 and TRBJ2-2; 8 bases align to TRBD2. CDR1 is SGHRS and CDR2 is YFSETQ in the germline V gene. This CDR3 spans 15 amino acids. V lost 5 bases, J lost 0 bases, and 3 bases stayed unmatched.

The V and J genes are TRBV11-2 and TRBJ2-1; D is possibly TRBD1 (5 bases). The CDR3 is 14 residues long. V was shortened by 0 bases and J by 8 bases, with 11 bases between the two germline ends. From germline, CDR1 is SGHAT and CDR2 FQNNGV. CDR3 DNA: TGTGCCAGCAGCTTAGATAGGGGTGGCGATGAGCAGTTCTTC. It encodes CASSLDRGGDEQFF.

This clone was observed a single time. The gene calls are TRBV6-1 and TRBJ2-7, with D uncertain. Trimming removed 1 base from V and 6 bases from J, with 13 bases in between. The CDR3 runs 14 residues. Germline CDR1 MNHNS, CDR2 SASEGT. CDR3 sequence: CASSEEIGLSEQYF. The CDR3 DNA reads TGTGCCAGCAGTGAAGAGATAGGGTTAAGCGAGCAGTACTTC.

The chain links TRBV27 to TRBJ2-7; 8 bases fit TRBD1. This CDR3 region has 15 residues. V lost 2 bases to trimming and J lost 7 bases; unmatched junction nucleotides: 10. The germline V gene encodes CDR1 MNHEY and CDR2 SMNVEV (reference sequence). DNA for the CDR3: TGTGCCAGCAGTTTAACGGGACAGGCGTATGAAGAGCAGTACTTC. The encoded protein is CASSLTGQAYEEQYF.

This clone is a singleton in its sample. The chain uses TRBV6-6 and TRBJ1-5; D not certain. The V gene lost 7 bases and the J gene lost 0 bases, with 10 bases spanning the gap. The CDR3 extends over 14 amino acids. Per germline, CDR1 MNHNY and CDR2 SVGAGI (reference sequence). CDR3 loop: CASTDPYSNQPQHF. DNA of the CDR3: TGTGCCAGCACCGACCCCTATAGCAATCAGCCCCAGCATTTT.

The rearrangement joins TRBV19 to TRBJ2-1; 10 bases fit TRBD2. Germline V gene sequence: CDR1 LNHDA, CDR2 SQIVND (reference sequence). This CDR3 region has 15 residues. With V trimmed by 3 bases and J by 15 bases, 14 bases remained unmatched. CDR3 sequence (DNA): TGTGCCAGTAGTATCGCCACCGGGACTAGCGTAGAGAGGTTCTTC. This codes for CASSIATGTSVERFF.

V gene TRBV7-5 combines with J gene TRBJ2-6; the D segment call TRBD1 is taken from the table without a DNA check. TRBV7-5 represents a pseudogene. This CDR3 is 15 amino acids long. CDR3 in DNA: TGTGCCAGACAGTTTCTGTCTGCTGGGGCCAACGTCCTGACTTTC. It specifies CARQFLSAGANVLTF.

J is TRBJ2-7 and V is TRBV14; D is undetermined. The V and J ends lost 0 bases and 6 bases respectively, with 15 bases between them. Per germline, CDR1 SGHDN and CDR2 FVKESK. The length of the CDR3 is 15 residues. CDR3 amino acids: CASSQETTFVGEQYF. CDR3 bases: TGTGCCAGCAGCCAAGAAACTACCTTCGTGGGCGAGCAGTACTTC.

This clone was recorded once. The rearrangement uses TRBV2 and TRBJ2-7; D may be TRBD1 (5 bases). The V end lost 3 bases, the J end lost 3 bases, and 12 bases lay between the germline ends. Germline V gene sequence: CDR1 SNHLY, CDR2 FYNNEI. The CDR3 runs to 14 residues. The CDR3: CASSEQGVGYEQYF. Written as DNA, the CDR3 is TGTGCCAGCAGTGAGCAGGGTGTGGGCTACGAGCAGTACTTC.

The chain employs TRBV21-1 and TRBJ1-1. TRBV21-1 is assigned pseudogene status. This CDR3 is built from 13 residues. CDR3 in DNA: TGTGCCAGCAGTTTGAGGGTCCGCACTGAAGCTTTCTTT. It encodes CASSLRVRTEAFF.